The 25 T cell receptor beta chains reported below all come from one sample, sequenced in a study of CD8 T cells in ankylosing spondylitis. TCRdb fed the 5' RACE reads into MiXCR, producing one record per CDR3 protein. The sample lists 300,000 to 400,000 distinct CDR3 sequences, under 14% occurring once. The sequencing sample was made of blood, either unsorted or a sorted T cell fraction (not recorded which). The receptor set was obtained from a female donor with ankylosing spondylitis or in good health (not recorded which).

This clonotype was found a few times. The genes are TRBV28 and TRBJ2-6; D unclear. The germline V and J ends were trimmed by 3 bases and 1 base, with 16 bases remaining between them. Germline V gene sequence: CDR1 MDHEN, CDR2 SYDVKM. The CDR3 loop spans 18 amino acids. The DNA of the CDR3 is TGTGCCAGCAGTTTGCGTGGCAGGACCCTATCTGGGGCCAACGTCCTGACTTTC. The encoded protein is CASSLRGRTLSGANVLTF.

This clonotype was detected ten times or more. This rearrangement joins TRBV20-1 to TRBJ2-3; D is perhaps TRBD1 (6 bases). V was trimmed by 3 bases and J by 2 bases, leaving 9 bases between them. This CDR3 is built from 13 residues. Germline V gene lookup returns CDR1 DFQATT and CDR2 SNEGSKA (reference sequence). CDR3 sequence: CSARQGYTDTQYF. DNA for the CDR3: TGCAGTGCTAGGCAGGGGTACACAGATACGCAGTATTTT.

This clonotype was detected a few times. The genes are TRBV5-6 and TRBJ2-3; 9 positions match TRBD1. CDR1 SGHDT and CDR2 YYEEEE come from the germline V gene. This CDR3 is 16 amino acids long. V shed 1 base and J 0 bases; nucleotides not matched to a gene: 3. CDR3 sequence: CASSLSGQGSTDTQYF. The CDR3 DNA reads TGTGCCAGCAGCTTGTCGGGACAGGGTAGCACAGATACGCAGTATTTT.

For this clonotype: This may come from a read error, since a much larger clone is one base off. CDR3 in amino acids: CASSSGSREGLNEQFF. The CDR3 region has the DNA TGTGCCAGCAGCTCCGGGTCGCGGGAGGGCCTCAATGAGCAGTTCTTC. The chain is built from TRBV7-8 and TRBJ2-1; 9 nucleotides line up with TRBD2. Germline V gene data show CDR1 as SGHVS and CDR2 as FQNEAQ. The CDR3 loop spans 16 amino acids. Trimming cost V 4 bases and J 6 bases; bases outside gene matches: 10. Full variable domain (missing parts from reference TRBV7-8 and TRBJ2-1): GAGVSQSPRYKVAKRGQDVALRCDPISGHVSLFWYQQALGQGPEFLTYFQNEAQLDKSGLPSDRFFAERPEGSVSTLKIQRTQQEDSAVYLCASSSGSREGLNEQFFGPGTRLTVL.

This chain connects TRBV20-1 to TRBJ1-2; 7 bases agree with TRBD1. Per the germline V gene, CDR1 is DFQATT and CDR2 is SNEGSKA (reference sequence). V lost 8 bases to trimming and J lost 4 bases; unmatched junction nucleotides: 10. The CDR3 contains 13 residues. CDR3 protein: CSSETRQGYGYTF. The CDR3 coding sequence is TGCAGTTCAGAAACGAGACAGGGCTATGGCTACACCTTC.

This clonotype has at least ten counts. J is TRBJ2-3 and V is TRBV9; D is unclear. V was cut by 0 bases and J by 0 bases, with 8 bases left in between. From germline, CDR1 is SGDLS and CDR2 YYNGEE. This CDR3 region has 15 residues. The CDR3 protein is CASSVGADSTDTQYF. CDR3 nucleotide sequence: TGTGCCAGCAGCGTAGGTGCGGATAGCACAGATACGCAGTATTTT.

This clonotype was seen only a few times. The chain couples TRBV5-1 to TRBJ1-2; D remains unclear. Between the trimmed V and J ends, which lost 4 bases and 2 bases, there was a span of 15 bases. Germline assignment: CDR1 SGHRS and CDR2 YFSETQ. The CDR3 length is 15 residues. In nucleotides, the CDR3 is TGCGCCAGCAGCGCGCAGGACTCGTCGAACTATGGCTACACCTTC. Translation: CASSAQDSSNYGYTF.

The chain links TRBV29-1 to TRBJ2-7, with TRBD1 as a possible D gene (5 bases). V was shortened by 7 bases and J by 3 bases, with 13 bases between the two germline ends. The length of the CDR3 is 12 residues. Germline CDR1 reads SQVTM; CDR2 reads ANQGSEA. The CDR3 coding sequence is TGCAGCGCCGCAGGGTTTAGCTACGAGCAGTACTTC. It translates to CSAAGFSYEQYF.

The sample holds many counts of this clonotype. CDR3 region: CATSRPARHNEQFF. CDR3 nucleotides: TGTGCCACCAGTAGGCCCGCAAGGCACAATGAGCAGTTCTTC. The rearrangement joins TRBV15 to TRBJ2-1; D unresolved. The V end lost 6 bases, the J end lost 5 bases, and 14 bases lay between the germline ends. The germline V gene encodes CDR1 LNHNV and CDR2 YYDKDF (reference sequence). This CDR3 is built from 14 residues.

This clonotype was recorded at least ten times. This chain joins TRBV10-3 and TRBJ2-1; 14 bases match TRBD2. V lost 2 bases to trimming and J lost 7 bases; unmatched junction nucleotides: 7. This CDR3 is built from 17 residues. CDR1 and CDR2 from the germline V gene are ENHRY and SYGVKD. In DNA form, the CDR3 reads TGTGCCATCAGTGAGAGGGGACTAGCGGGGGATTGGAATGAGCAGTTCTTC. The encoded protein is CAISERGLAGDWNEQFF.

This clonotype has just a few counts. The rearrangement links TRBV20-1 to TRBJ2-1; D possibly corresponds to TRBD2 (5 bases). The CDR3 has 12 amino acids. Trimming removed 5 bases at V and 4 bases at J, with 9 bases between. The V gene's germline CDR1 is DFQATT and CDR2 SNEGSKA (reference sequence). Written as DNA, the CDR3 is TGCAGTGCTGGGCGGGCTTACAATGAGCAGTTCTTC. Its translation is CSAGRAYNEQFF.

The rearrangement joins TRBV2 to TRBJ2-2; the match to TRBD1 covers 10 bases. V shed 2 bases and J 4 bases; nucleotides not matched to a gene: 7. CDR1 is SNHLY, CDR2 FYNNEI, per germline. There are 17 residues in the CDR3. The CDR3 region is CASSETRQGATTGELFF. The CDR3 nucleotides are TGTGCCAGCAGTGAAACACGACAGGGGGCGACCACCGGGGAGCTGTTTTTT.

This clonotype showed up many times. The chain combines TRBV5-1 with TRBJ2-6, with D unclear. Trimming took off 1 base at V and 3 bases at J, with 8 bases between the two ends. CDR3 length: 15 amino acids. The germline gives CDR1 SGHRS, CDR2 YFSETQ. The CDR3 DNA reads TGCGCCAGCAGCTTGATGGGATATGGGGCCAACGTCCTGACTTTC. Translated, it gives CASSLMGYGANVLTF.

At least ten counts were recorded for this clonotype. The V gene is TRBV7-9, the J gene TRBJ2-1; 10 positions agree with TRBD1. Germline trimming cut 6 bases from V and 0 bases from J; bases unmatched to any gene: 2. Germline V gene sequence: CDR1 SEHNR, CDR2 FQNEAQ (reference sequence). This CDR3 contains 15 residues. Written as DNA, the CDR3 is TGTGCCAGCAGGGGACAGGGGAACTCCTACAATGAGCAGTTCTTC. This gives the protein CASRGQGNSYNEQFF.

This clonotype showed up many times. The chain carries TRBV24-1 and TRBJ2-2; D unresolved. The V gene lost 7 bases and the J gene lost 5 bases, with 10 bases spanning the gap. The CDR3 is made up of 13 amino acids. Germline values: CDR1 KGHDR, CDR2 SFDVKD. The CDR3 reads CATSADGTGELFF. The CDR3 bases are TGTGCCACCAGCGCGGACGGAACCGGGGAGCTGTTTTTT.

Notes on this clonotype: A clone one base away is much larger, so this may be a read error. The chain joins TRBV25-1 to TRBJ1-6, with D maybe TRBD1 (6 bases). This CDR3 has 16 residues. The V and J ends lost 6 bases and 12 bases respectively, with 24 bases between them. Germline-derived CDR1 and CDR2 are MGHDK and SYGVNS. The CDR3 region has the DNA TGTGCCAGCAGCGCCCTATTGCAGGGGCTAAGGCAACCCCTCCACTTT. This codes for CASSALLQGLRQPLHF.

At least ten counts were recorded for this clonotype. J is TRBJ2-1 and V is TRBV24-1; 13 bases fit TRBD2. There are 15 residues in the CDR3. Germline V gene sequence: CDR1 KGHDR, CDR2 SFDVKD. The junction had 5 bases not matched to a gene; V was cut back by 7 bases and J by 6 bases. CDR3 sequence reads: CATSRGLAGVNEQFF. The CDR3 DNA follows: TGTGCCACCAGCCGCGGACTAGCGGGAGTCAATGAGCAGTTCTTC.

This clonotype was detected many times. The chain carries TRBV7-6 and TRBJ2-7; 11 nucleotides match TRBD2. The CDR3 has 15 residues. Germline trimming cut 5 bases from V and 1 base from J; bases unmatched to any gene: 4. CDR1 is SGHVS and CDR2 is FNYEAQ in the germline V gene. The DNA for the CDR3 is TGTGCCAGCAGCCGGGGACTAGCGGATTCCTACGAGCAGTACTTC. It translates to CASSRGLADSYEQYF. Full variable domain (rest looked up from reference TRBV7-6 and TRBJ2-7): GAGVSQSPRYKVTKRGQDVALRCDPISGHVSLYWYRQALGQGPEFLTYFNYEAQQDKSGLPNDRFSAERPEGSISTLTIQRTEQRDSAMYRCASSRGLADSYEQYFGPGTRLTVT.

V usage is TRBV3-1 and J usage is TRBJ1-1, with D perhaps TRBD1 (5 bases). In germline, CDR1 is LGHDT, CDR2 YNNKEL (reference sequence). CDR3 length: 15 residues. With 4 bases removed from V and 1 base from J, the gap between germline ends came to 13 bases. CDR3 amino acids: CASSPGQGPNTEAFF. CDR3 coding DNA: TGTGCCAGCAGCCCAGGGCAGGGCCCGAACACTGAAGCTTTCTTT.

This clonotype was recorded many times. V is TRBV20-1 and J is TRBJ2-3; 11 bases fit TRBD2. The V gene's germline CDR1 is DFQATT and CDR2 SNEGSKA (reference sequence). The CDR3 runs to 14 residues. V shed 7 bases and J 0 bases; nucleotides not matched to a gene: 3. The CDR3 loop reads CSVVAGGSTDTQYF. The CDR3 region has the DNA TGCAGTGTAGTAGCGGGGGGGAGCACAGATACGCAGTATTTT.

This clonotype was observed a few times. V and J are TRBV6-1 and TRBJ2-3; 10 bases fit TRBD1. V gave up 6 bases and J gave up 2 bases; unmatched junction bases: 2. Germline-derived CDR1 and CDR2 are MNHNS and SASEGT. This CDR3 region has 14 residues. This chain's CDR3 is CASSGQGDTDTQYF. CDR3 bases: TGTGCCAGCAGCGGACAGGGGGACACAGATACGCAGTATTTT.

In this sample, this clonotype turned up many times. The chain employs TRBV27 and TRBJ2-1; 7 nucleotides agree with TRBD2. Germline V lookup: CDR1 MNHEY, CDR2 SMNVEV (reference sequence). V lost 6 bases and J lost 1; bases outside the gene matches: 9. The CDR3 consists of 16 residues. For the CDR3, the DNA is TGTGCCAGCAGAAAAAATAGCGGGTTATCCTACAATGAGCAGTTCTTC. It is translated as CASRKNSGLSYNEQFF.

The rearrangement uses TRBV6-5 and TRBJ1-2; 10 bases map to TRBD1. With V trimmed by 1 base and J by 4 bases, 6 bases remained unmatched. The CDR3 sequence is 16 residues long. Germline V gene sequence: CDR1 MNHEY, CDR2 SVGAGI. The CDR3 nucleotides read TGTGCCAGCAGTTACTACGGACAGGGGGGAATCTATGGCTACACCTTC. Protein product: CASSYYGQGGIYGYTF.

This clonotype came up many times. The gene calls are TRBV5-5 and TRBJ1-5; D is perhaps TRBD1 (5 bases). Germline V lookup: CDR1 SGHKS, CDR2 YYEKEE (reference sequence). The CDR3 loop spans 13 amino acids. V dropped 4 bases and J dropped 7 bases, with 12 bases sitting between them. Here the CDR3 reads CASSGDRGQPQHF. The CDR3 DNA follows: TGTGCCAGCAGCGGAGACCGGGGGCAGCCCCAGCATTTT.

This clonotype showed up many times. The chain joins TRBV5-1 to TRBJ2-7; no clear D. The CDR3 consists of 11 residues. Between the trimmed V and J ends, which lost 2 bases and 6 bases, there was a span of 6 bases. The germline gives CDR1 SGHRS, CDR2 YFSETQ. Written as DNA, the CDR3 is TGCGCCAGCAGCTTCCCGGGCGAGCAGTACTTC. This encodes CASSFPGEQYF.